This T cell receptor beta chain was captured in a study of spatial heterogeneity in lung cancer. Study overall: Alpha-chain sequences were detected in numbers that were consistently lower than beta-chain sequences. More than 8.5 raw reads, on average, carried each unique TCR and UMI combination.

TCRdb recomputed calls from the 5' RACE reads with MiXCR, one row per CDR3 protein. There are about 120,000 distinct CDR3 sequences in the sample; over 9% occur only once, and roughly 15% lies in the top ten. Trimming removed 2 bases from V and 7 bases from J, with 15 bases in between. The CDR3 has 14 amino acids. Looked up from germline, CDR1 is MNHEY and CDR2 is SVGEGT. The time point denotes: blood at routine non-recurrence follow-up after resection. The input material, whole RNA from tumor, nontumor lung or frozen PBMC, was sequenced unsorted. In this sample, this clonotype turned up many times. Sequenced here: PBMCs, sampled at follow-up. The V gene is TRBV6-2 or TRBV6-3, the J gene TRBJ2-7; no reliable D call. This TCR was recovered from a male donor with early-stage non-small cell lung cancer. CDR3 nucleotides: TGTGCCAGCAGTTACGACGGCAGAGAAAGGGAGCAGTACTTC. It codes for CASSYDGREREQYF.